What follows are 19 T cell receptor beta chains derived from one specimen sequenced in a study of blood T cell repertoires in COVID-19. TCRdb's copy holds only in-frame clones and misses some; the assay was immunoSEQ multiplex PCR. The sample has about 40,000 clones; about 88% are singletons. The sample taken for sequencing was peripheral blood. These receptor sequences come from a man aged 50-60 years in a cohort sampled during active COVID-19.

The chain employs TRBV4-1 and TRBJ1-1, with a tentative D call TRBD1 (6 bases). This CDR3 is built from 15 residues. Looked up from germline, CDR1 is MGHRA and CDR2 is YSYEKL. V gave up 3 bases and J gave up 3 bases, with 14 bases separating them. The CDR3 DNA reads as TGCGCCAGCAGCCAGGGACACACCACGCACACTGAAGCTTTCTTT. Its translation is CASSQGHTTHTEAFF.

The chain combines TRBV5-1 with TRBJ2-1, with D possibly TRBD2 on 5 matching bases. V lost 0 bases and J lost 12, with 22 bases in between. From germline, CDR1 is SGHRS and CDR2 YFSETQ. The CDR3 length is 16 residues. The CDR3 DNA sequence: TGCGCCAGCAGCTTGGAGTCTGCCGAATTGAGTGGAGGGCAGTTCTTC. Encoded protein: CASSLESAELSGGQFF.

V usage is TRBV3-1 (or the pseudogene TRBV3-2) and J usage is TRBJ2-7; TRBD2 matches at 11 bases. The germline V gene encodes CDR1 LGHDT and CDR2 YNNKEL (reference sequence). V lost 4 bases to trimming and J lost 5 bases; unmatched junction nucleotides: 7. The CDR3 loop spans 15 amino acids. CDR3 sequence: CASSRTLLAGDEQYV. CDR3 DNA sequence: TGTGCCAGCAGCCGCACCTTACTAGCGGGAGACGAGCAGTACGTC.

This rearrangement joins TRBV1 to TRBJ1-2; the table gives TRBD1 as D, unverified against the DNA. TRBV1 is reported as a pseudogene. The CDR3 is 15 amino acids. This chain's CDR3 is CTSSYRGRDICGYTF. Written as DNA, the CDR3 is TGCACCAGCAGCTATAGGGGCAGGGATATATGTGGCTACACCTTC.

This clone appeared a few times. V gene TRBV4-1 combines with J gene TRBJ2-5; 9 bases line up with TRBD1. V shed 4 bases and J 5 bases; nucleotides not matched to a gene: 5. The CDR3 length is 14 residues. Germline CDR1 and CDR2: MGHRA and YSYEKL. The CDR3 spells CASSPVGTGETQYF. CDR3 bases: TGCGCCAGCAGCCCTGTTGGGACAGGGGAGACCCAGTACTTC.

The CDR3 reads CASSLWEGYNYGYTF. The CDR3 DNA reads as TGTGCCAGCAGCTTGTGGGAGGGTTACAACTATGGCTACACCTTC. The chain couples TRBV5-4 to TRBJ1-2; D uncertain. V was cut by 1 base and J by 2 bases, with 12 bases left in between. The CDR3 spans 15 residues. Germline lookup yields CDR1 SGHNT and CDR2 YYREEE (reference sequence).

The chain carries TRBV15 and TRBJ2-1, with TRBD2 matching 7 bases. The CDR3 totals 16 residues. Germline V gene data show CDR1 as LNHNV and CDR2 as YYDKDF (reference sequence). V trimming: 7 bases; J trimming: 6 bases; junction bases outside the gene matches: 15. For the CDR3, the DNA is TGTGCCACCACCCCGGGGGGTCCTGAGGCGATCAATGAGCAGTTCTTC. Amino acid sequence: CATTPGGPEAINEQFF.

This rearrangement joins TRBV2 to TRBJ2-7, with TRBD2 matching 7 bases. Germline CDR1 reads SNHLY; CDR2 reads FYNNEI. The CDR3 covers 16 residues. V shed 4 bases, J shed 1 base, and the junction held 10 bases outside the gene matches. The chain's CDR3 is CASSVSSSGPSYEQYV. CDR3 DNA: TGTGCCAGCAGTGTCAGTAGTAGCGGGCCTTCCTACGAGCAGTACGTC.

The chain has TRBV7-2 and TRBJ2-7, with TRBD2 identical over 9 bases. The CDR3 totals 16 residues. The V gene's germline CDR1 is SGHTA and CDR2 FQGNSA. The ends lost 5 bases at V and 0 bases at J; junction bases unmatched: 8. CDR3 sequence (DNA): TGTGCCAGCAGCCAAACTAGCGGGCTAAGCTCCTACGAGCAGTACTTC. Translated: CASSQTSGLSSYEQYF. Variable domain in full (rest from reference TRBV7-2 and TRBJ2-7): GAGVSQSPSNKVTEKGKDVELRCDPISGHTALYWYRQSLGQGLEFLIYFQGNSAPDKSGLPSDRFSAERTGGSVSTLTIQRTQQEDSAVYLCASSQTSGLSSYEQYFGPGTRLTVT.

The CDR3 nucleotides are TGTGCCAGCAGCTTAGCGGGGACTAGCGGAGAGACCCAGTACTTC. Encoded protein: CASSLAGTSGETQYF. This chain connects TRBV7-3 to TRBJ2-5, with 11 nucleotides matching TRBD2. CDR1 is SGHTA, CDR2 FQGTGA, per germline. After removal of 2 bases from V and 4 bases from J, the junction contained 3 bases not matched to a gene. The CDR3 sequence is 15 residues long.

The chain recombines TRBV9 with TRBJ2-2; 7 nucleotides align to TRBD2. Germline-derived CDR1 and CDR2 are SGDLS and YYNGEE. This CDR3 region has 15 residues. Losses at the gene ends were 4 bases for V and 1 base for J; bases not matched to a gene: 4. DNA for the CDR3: TGTGCCAGCAGCATCTTAGCGGGGAACACCGGGGAGCTGTTTTTT. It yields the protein CASSILAGNTGELFF.

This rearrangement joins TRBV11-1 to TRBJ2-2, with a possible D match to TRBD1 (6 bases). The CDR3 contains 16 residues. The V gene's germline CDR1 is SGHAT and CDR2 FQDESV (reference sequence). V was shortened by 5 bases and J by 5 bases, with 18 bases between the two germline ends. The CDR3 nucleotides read TGTGCCAGCAGCGTGTTACAGGGAAGAAGTACCGGGGAGCTGTTTTTT. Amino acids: CASSVLQGRSTGELFF.

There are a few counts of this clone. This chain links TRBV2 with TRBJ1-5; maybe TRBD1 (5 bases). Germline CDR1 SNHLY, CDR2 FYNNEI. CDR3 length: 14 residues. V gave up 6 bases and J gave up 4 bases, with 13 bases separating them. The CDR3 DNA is TGTGCCAGCAGCCGCAGGGCGGGAAATCAGCCCCAGCATTTT. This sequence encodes CASSRRAGNQPQHF.

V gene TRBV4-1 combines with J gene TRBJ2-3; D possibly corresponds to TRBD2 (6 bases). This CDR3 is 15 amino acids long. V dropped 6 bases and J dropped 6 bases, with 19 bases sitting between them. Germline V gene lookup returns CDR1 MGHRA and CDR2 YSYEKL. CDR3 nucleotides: TGCGCCAGCAGTCACTCCGGGGGTCCGGGGGATACGCAGTATTTT. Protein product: CASSHSGGPGDTQYF.

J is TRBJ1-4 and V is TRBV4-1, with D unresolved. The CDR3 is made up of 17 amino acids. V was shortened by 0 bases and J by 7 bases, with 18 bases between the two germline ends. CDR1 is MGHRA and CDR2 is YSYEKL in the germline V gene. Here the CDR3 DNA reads TGCGCCAGCAGCCAAGAAGCGGCAGGCCGGCAACGTGAAAAACTGTTTTTT. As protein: CASSQEAAGRQREKLFF.

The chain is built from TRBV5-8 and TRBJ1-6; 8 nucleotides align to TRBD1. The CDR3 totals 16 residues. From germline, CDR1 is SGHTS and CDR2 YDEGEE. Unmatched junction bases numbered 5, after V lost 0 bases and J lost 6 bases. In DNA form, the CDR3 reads TGTGCCAGCAGCTTGGTAGGCAGGGGGCTTAATTCACCCCTCCACTTT. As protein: CASSLVGRGLNSPLHF.

CDR3 protein: CASSPRSFVSPLHF. As DNA, the CDR3 is TGCGCCAGCAGCCCACGGTCGTTCGTCTCACCCCTCCACTTT. The V gene is TRBV4-3, the J gene TRBJ1-6, with D unclear. The V end lost 4 bases, the J end lost 10 bases, and 14 bases lay between the germline ends. This CDR3 spans 14 amino acids. The germline gives CDR1 LGHNA, CDR2 YSLEER.

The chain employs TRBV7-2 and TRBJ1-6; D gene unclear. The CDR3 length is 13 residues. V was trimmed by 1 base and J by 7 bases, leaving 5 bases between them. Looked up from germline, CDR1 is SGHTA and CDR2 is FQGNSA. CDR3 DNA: TGTGCCAGCAGCTTAGTTTCAAATTCACCCCTCCACTTT. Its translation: CASSLVSNSPLHF.

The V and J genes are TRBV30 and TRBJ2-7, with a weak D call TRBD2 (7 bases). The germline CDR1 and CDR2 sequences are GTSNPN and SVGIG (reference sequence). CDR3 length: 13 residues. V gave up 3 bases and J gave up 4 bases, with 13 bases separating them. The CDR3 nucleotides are TGTGCCTGGAGCTGGGGAGGGGGTTACGAGCAGTACTTC. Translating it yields CAWSWGGGYEQYF.